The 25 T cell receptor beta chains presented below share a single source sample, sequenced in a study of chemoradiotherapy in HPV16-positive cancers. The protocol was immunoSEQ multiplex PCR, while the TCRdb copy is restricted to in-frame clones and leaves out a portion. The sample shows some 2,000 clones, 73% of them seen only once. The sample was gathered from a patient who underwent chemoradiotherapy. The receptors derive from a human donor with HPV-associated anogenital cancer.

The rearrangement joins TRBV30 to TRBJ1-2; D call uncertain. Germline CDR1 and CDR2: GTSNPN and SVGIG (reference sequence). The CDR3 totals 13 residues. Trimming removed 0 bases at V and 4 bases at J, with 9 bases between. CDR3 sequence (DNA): TGTGCCTGGAGTGTTGCCCAAGGCTATGGCTACACCTTC. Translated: CAWSVAQGYGYTF.

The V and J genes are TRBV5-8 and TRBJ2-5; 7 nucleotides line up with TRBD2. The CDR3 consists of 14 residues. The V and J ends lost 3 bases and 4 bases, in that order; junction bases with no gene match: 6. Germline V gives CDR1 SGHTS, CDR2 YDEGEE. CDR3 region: CASSSRGFRETQYF. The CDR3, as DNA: TGTGCCAGCAGCTCGCGGGGGTTTCGAGAGACCCAGTACTTC.

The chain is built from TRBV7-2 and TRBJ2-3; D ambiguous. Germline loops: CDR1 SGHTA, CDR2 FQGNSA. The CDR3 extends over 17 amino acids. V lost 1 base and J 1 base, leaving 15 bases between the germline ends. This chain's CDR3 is CASSLGAGSWGTDTQYF. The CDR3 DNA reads TGTGCCAGCAGCTTAGGGGCAGGCTCTTGGGGCACAGATACGCAGTATTTT.

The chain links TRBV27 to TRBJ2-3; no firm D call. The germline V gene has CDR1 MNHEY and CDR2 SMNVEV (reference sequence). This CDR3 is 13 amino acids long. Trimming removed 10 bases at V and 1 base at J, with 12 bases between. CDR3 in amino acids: CATRSWGTDTQYF. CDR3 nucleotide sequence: TGTGCCACCCGGTCTTGGGGCACAGATACGCAGTATTTT.

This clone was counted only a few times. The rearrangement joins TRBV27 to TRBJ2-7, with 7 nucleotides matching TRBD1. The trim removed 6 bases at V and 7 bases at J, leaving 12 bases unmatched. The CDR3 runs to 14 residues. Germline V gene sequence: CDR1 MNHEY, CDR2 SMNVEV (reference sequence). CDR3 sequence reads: CASRPGQPFEEQYF. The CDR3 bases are TGTGCCAGCAGACCGGGACAGCCGTTTGAGGAGCAGTACTTC.

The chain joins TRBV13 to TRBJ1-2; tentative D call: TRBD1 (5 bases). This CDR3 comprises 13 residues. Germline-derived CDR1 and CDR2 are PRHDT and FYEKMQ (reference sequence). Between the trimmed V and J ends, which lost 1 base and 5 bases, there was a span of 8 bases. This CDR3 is CASSLATEYGYTF. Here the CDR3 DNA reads TGTGCCAGCAGCTTAGCGACAGAGTATGGCTACACCTTC.

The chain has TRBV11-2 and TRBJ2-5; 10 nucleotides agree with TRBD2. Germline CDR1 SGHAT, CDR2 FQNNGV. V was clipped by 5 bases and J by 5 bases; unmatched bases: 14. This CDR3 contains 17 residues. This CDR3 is CASSQNSGRALSETQYF. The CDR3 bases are TGTGCCAGCAGCCAAAACAGCGGGAGGGCCCTCTCGGAGACCCAGTACTTC.

CDR3 loop: CASSFYPRLNYGYTF. CDR3 in DNA: TGTGCCAGCAGTTTTTATCCCCGGCTTAACTATGGCTACACCTTC. The V and J genes are TRBV28 and TRBJ1-2; D gene unclear. The CDR3 length is 15 residues. Germline V gene data show CDR1 as MDHEN and CDR2 as SYDVKM. Trimming left V 3 bases short and J 1 base short, with 12 bases between.

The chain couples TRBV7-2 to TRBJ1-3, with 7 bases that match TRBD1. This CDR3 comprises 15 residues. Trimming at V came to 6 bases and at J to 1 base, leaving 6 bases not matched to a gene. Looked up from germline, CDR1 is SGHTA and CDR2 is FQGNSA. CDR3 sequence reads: CASSFQGVSGNTIYF. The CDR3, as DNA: TGTGCCAGCAGTTTCCAGGGGGTTTCTGGAAACACCATATATTTT.

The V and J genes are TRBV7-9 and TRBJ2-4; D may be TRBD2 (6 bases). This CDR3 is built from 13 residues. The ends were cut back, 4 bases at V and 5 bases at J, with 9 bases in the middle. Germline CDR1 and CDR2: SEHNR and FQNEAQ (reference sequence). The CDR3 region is CASSSPGENIQYF. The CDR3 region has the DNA TGTGCCAGCAGCTCCCCGGGGGAAAACATTCAGTACTTC. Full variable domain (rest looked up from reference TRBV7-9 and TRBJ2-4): DTGVSQNPRHKITKRGQNVTFRCDPISEHNRLYWYRQTLGQGPEFLTYFQNEAQLEKSRLLSDRFSAERPKGSFSTLEIQRTEQGDSAMYLCASSSPGENIQYFGAGTRLSVL.

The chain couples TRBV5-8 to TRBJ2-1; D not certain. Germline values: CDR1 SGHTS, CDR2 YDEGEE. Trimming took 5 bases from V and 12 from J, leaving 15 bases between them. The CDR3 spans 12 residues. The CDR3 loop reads CASSPGPMGQFF. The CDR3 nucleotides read TGTGCCAGCAGTCCCGGACCAATGGGGCAGTTCTTC.

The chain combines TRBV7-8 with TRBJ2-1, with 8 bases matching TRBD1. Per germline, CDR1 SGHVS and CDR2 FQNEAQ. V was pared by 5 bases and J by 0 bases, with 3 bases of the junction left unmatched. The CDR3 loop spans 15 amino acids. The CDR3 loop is CASSAQGVSYNEQFF. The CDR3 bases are TGTGCCAGCAGCGCACAGGGGGTCTCCTACAATGAGCAGTTCTTC.

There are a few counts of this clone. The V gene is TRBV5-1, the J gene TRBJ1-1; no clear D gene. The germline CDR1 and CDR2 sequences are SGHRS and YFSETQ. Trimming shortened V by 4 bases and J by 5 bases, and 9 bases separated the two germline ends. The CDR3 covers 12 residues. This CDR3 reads CASSGEWTEAFF. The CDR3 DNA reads TGCGCCAGCAGCGGGGAATGGACTGAAGCTTTCTTT.

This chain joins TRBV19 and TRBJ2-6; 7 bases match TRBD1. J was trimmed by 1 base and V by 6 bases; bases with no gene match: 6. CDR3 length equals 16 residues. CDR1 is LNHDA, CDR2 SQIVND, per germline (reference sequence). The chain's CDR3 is CASSRDSASGANVLTF. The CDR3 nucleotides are TGTGCCAGTAGCCGGGACAGTGCATCTGGGGCCAACGTCCTGACTTTC.

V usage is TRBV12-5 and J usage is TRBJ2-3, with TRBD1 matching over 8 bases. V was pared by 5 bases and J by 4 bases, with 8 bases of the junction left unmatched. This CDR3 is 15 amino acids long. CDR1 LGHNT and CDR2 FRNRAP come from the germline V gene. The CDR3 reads CASGPQGAPADTQYF. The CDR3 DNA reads TGTGCTAGTGGTCCTCAGGGGGCGCCCGCAGATACGCAGTATTTT.

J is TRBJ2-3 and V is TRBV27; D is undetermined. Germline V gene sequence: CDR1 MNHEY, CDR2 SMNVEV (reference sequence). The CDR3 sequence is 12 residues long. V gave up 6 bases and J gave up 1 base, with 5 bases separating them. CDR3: CASSSRTDTQYF. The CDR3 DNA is TGTGCCAGCAGCTCCCGCACAGATACGCAGTATTTT.

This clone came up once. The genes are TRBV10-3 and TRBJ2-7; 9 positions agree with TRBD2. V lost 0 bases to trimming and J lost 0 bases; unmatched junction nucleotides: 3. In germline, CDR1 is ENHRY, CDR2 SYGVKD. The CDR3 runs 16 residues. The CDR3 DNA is TGTGCCATCAGTGAGTCGACTAGCGGCAGCTCCTACGAGCAGTACTTC. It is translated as CAISESTSGSSYEQYF.

Here the CDR3 reads CACPSQGLGNTIYF. The CDR3 DNA sequence: TGTGCCTGTCCTTCCCAGGGGCTGGGAAACACCATATATTTT. The J gene is TRBJ1-3, the V gene TRBV30, with D maybe TRBD1 (6 bases). The CDR3 spans 14 residues. Germline V gene data show CDR1 as GTSNPN and CDR2 as SVGIG (reference sequence). V was clipped by 6 bases and J by 4 bases, with 16 bases between them.

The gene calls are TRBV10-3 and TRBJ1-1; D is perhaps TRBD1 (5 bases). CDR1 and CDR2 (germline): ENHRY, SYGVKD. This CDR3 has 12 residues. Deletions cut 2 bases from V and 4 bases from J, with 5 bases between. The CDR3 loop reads CAISEGGTEAFF. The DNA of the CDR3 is TGTGCCATCAGTGAGGGGGGCACTGAAGCTTTCTTT.

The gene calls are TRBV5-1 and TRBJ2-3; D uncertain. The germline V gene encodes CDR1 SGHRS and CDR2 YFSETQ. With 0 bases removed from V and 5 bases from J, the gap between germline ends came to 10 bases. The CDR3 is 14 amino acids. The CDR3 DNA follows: TGCGCCAGCAGCTTGGCCACGCGAGAAGATACGCAGTATTTT. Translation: CASSLATREDTQYF.

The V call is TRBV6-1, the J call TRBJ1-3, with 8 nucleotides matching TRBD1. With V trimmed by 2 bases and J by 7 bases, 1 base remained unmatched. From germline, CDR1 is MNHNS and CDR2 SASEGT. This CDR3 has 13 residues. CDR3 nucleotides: TGTGCCAGCAGTGAAAGACAGGGGAACACCATATATTTT. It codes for CASSERQGNTIYF.

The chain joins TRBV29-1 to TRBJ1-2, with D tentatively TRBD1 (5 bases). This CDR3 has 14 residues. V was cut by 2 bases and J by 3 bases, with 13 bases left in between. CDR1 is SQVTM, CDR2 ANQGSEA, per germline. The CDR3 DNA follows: TGCAGCGTTGAAACCGGAAAAGGGGACTATGGCTACACCTTC. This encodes CSVETGKGDYGYTF.

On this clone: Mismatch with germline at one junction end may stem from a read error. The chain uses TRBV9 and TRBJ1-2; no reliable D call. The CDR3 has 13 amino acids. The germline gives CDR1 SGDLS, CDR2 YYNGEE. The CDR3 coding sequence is TGTGCCAGCAACGTAGATCCAGACTATGGCTACACCTTC. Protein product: CASNVDPDYGYTF.

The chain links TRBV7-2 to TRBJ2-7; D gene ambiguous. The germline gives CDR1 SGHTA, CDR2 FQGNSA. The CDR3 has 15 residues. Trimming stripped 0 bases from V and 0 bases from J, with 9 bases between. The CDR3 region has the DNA TGTGCCAGCAGCTTAGCCCCTCAAGCCTCCTACGAGCAGTACTTC. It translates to CASSLAPQASYEQYF.

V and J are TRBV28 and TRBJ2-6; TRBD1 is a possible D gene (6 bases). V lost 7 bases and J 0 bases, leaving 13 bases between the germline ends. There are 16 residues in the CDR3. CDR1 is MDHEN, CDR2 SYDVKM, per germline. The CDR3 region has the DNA TGTGCCAGCAAAACGGACAGCGACTCTGGGGCCAACGTCCTGACTTTC. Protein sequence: CASKTDSDSGANVLTF. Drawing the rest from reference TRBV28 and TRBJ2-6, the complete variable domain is DVKVTQSSRYLVKRTGEKVFLECVQDMDHENMFWYRQDPGLGLRLIYFSYDVKMKEKGDIPEGYSVSREKKERFSLILESASTNQTSMYLCASKTDSDSGANVLTFGAGSRLTVL.